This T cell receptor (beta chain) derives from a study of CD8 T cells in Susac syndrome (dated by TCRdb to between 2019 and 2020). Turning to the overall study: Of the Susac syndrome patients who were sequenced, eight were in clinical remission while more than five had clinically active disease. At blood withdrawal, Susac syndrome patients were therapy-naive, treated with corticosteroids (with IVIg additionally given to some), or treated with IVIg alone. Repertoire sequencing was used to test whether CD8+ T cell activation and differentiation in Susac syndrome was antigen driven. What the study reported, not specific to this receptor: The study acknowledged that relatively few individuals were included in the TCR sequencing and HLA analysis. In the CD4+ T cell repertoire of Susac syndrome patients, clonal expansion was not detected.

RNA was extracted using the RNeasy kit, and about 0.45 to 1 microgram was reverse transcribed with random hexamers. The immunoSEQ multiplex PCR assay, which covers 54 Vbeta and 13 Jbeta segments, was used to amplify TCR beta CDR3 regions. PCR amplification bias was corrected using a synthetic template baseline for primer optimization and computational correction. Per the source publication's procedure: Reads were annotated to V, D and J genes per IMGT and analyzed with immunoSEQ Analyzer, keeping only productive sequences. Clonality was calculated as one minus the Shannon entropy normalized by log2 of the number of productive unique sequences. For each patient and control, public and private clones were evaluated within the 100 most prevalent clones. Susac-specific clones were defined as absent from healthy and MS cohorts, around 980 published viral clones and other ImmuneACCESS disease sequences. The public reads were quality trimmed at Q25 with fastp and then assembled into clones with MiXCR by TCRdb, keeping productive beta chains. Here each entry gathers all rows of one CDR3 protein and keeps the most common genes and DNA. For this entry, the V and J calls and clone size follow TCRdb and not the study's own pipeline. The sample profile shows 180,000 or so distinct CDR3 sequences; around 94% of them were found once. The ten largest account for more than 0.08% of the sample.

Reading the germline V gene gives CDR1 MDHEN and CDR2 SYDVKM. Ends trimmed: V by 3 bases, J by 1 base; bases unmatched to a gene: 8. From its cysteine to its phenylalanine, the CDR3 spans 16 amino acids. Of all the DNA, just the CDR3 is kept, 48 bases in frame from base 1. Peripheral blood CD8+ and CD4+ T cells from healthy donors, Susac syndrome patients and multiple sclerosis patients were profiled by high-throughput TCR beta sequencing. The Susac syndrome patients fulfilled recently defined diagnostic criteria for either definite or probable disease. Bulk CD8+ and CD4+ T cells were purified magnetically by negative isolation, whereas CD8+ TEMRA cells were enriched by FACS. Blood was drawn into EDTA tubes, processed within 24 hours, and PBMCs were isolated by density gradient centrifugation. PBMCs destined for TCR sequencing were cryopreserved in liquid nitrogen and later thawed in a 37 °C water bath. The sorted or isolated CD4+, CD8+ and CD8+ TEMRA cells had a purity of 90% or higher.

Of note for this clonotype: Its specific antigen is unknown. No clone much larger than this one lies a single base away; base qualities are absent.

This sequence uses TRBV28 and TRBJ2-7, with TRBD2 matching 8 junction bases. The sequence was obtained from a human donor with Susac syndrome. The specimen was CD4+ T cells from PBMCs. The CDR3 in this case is CASSFLRGRKSYEQYF. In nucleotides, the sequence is TGTGCCAGCAGTTTTCTCCGCGGGAGGAAGTCCTACGAGCAGTACTTC.